Following are 30 T cell receptor beta chains from one sample sequenced in a study of T cell responses to AZD1222 COVID-19 vaccine. The assay was immunoSEQ multiplex PCR, and TCRdb's table has in-frame clones only and misses some. This sample yields 180,000 or so clones, of which around 92% are seen a single time; roughly 1.4% belongs to the top ten. The sequencing here drew on peripheral blood, taken 28 days after the second AZD1222 dose. The receptors were sampled from an adult who received the AZD1222 COVID-19 vaccine.

This rearrangement joins TRBV5-1 to TRBJ1-4, with 7 bases fitting TRBD1. CDR1 SGHRS and CDR2 YFSETQ come from the germline V gene. V trimming: 4 bases; J trimming: 5 bases; junction bases outside the gene matches: 8. The CDR3 length is 15 residues. Written as DNA, the CDR3 is TGCGCCAGCAGCCATTCCGGGACAGCGAATGAAAAACTGTTTTTT. Encoded protein: CASSHSGTANEKLFF.

This rearrangement joins TRBV7-8 to TRBJ2-4, with 7 bases aligning to TRBD1. Germline assignment: CDR1 SGHVS and CDR2 FQNEAQ. CDR3 length equals 15 residues. V gave up 5 bases and J gave up 2 bases; unmatched junction bases: 6. The DNA of the CDR3 is TGTGCCAGCAGCGTTAACAGGGGTACCAAAAACATTCAGTACTTC. Residues: CASSVNRGTKNIQYF.

V and J are TRBV7-3 and TRBJ1-2; no definite D call. The CDR3 is 13 residues long. The germline V gene encodes CDR1 SGHTA and CDR2 FQGTGA. V lost 4 bases and J 7 bases, leaving 13 bases between the germline ends. CDR3 sequence: CASSSQPGGGYTF. CDR3 nucleotides: TGTGCCAGCAGCTCTCAACCGGGAGGTGGCTACACCTTC.

J is TRBJ2-2 and V is TRBV9, with 8 bases aligning to TRBD2. V lost 0 bases and J lost 6; bases outside the gene matches: 10. From germline, CDR1 is SGDLS and CDR2 YYNGEE. The CDR3 is 17 amino acids. CDR3 DNA sequence: TGTGCCAGCAGCGTAGCAGGAAGCGGGAGATCCTCCGGGGAGCTGTTTTTT. Its translation is CASSVAGSGRSSGELFF.

This chain connects TRBV28 to TRBJ2-2, with D possibly matching TRBD2 (6 bases). The CDR3 runs to 15 residues. From germline, CDR1 is MDHEN and CDR2 SYDVKM. V lost 4 bases to trimming and J lost 5 bases, with 14 bases between them. The CDR3 coding sequence is TGTGCCAGCAGTTCCGGGTCCGCGGGGACCGGGGAGCTGTTTTTT. Its translation: CASSSGSAGTGELFF.

The V and J genes are TRBV28 and TRBJ2-5; 10 nucleotides match TRBD1. Looked up from germline, CDR1 is MDHEN and CDR2 is SYDVKM. V was pared by 5 bases and J by 4 bases, with 7 bases of the junction left unmatched. There are 15 residues in the CDR3. The CDR3 sequence is CASSRTTGGGETQYF. CDR3 nucleotide sequence: TGTGCCAGCAGTCGAACGACAGGGGGCGGAGAGACCCAGTACTTC. Complete variable domain (other parts from reference TRBV28 and TRBJ2-5): DVKVTQSSRYLVKRTGEKVFLECVQDMDHENMFWYRQDPGLGLRLIYFSYDVKMKEKGDIPEGYSVSREKKERFSLILESASTNQTSMYLCASSRTTGGGETQYFGPGTRLLVL.

This clone was seen only a few times. The rearrangement joins TRBV4-1 to TRBJ2-7; TRBD2 matches 8 bases. The CDR3 totals 14 residues. Germline values: CDR1 MGHRA, CDR2 YSYEKL. V shed 4 bases and J 4 bases; nucleotides not matched to a gene: 6. The CDR3 nucleotides are TGCGCCAGCAGCCCAGGACTAGCACGTTACGAGCAGTACTTC. Translated: CASSPGLARYEQYF.

This clone was detected only once. This rearrangement joins TRBV7-8 to TRBJ2-7; 7 bases agree with TRBD1. Germline CDR1 SGHVS, CDR2 FQNEAQ. CDR3 length: 15 residues. V trimming: 4 bases; J trimming: 3 bases; junction bases outside the gene matches: 9. CDR3 nucleotide sequence: TGTGCCAGCAGCTCCAGGGGGAGAGGAAGCTACGAGCAGTACTTC. Translated: CASSSRGRGSYEQYF.

This chain links TRBV19 with TRBJ1-5; possible D gene TRBD1, 5 bases. Germline lookup yields CDR1 LNHDA and CDR2 SQIVND (reference sequence). This CDR3 contains 14 residues. V dropped 9 bases and J dropped 5 bases, with 17 bases sitting between them. The CDR3 here is CASHPGGDYQPQHF. CDR3 coding DNA: TGTGCCAGCCACCCCGGGGGAGACTATCAGCCCCAGCATTTT.

This clone appeared once. The chain recombines TRBV28 with TRBJ1-2, with D perhaps matching TRBD1 (6 bases). This CDR3 comprises 17 residues. Trimming took off 5 bases at V and 2 bases at J, with 21 bases between the two ends. Germline CDR1 and CDR2: MDHEN and SYDVKM. The CDR3 region is CASSPGQPRILNYGYTF. As DNA, the CDR3 is TGTGCCAGCAGTCCCGGACAGCCTCGGATCCTCAACTATGGCTACACCTTC.

This chain joins TRBV4-1 and TRBJ1-6, with a tentative D call TRBD1 (6 bases). Germline values: CDR1 MGHRA, CDR2 YSYEKL. The CDR3 has 13 amino acids. V gave up 8 bases and J gave up 7 bases, with 12 bases separating them. CDR3 amino acids: CASGPGHNSPLHF. The CDR3 coding sequence is TGCGCCAGCGGGCCGGGACACAATTCACCCCTCCACTTT.

The chain joins TRBV2 to TRBJ2-5, with D maybe TRBD1 (6 bases). V lost 5 bases and J lost 2, with 12 bases in between. Germline lookup yields CDR1 SNHLY and CDR2 FYNNEI. This CDR3 has 14 residues. CDR3 sequence: CASSYSGHQETQYF. Written as DNA, the CDR3 is TGTGCCAGCAGTTACTCGGGACATCAAGAGACCCAGTACTTC.

This chain joins TRBV11-2 and TRBJ2-7, with 9 bases lining up with TRBD1. Germline assignment: CDR1 SGHAT and CDR2 FQNNGV. This CDR3 has 14 amino acids. Trimming took 1 base from V and 3 from J; bases not matched to a gene: 1. Here the CDR3 reads CASSLGTGVYEQYF. CDR3 nucleotide sequence: TGTGCCAGCAGCTTAGGGACAGGGGTCTACGAGCAGTACTTC.

CDR3 sequence: CATSDPGQPRPYEQYF. Written as DNA, the CDR3 is TGTGCCACCAGTGACCCGGGACAGCCTCGCCCCTACGAGCAGTACTTC. The genes are TRBV24-1 and TRBJ2-7, with 7 bases that match TRBD1. J lost 2 bases, V lost 4 bases, and 10 bases had no gene match. Germline V gives CDR1 KGHDR, CDR2 SFDVKD. There are 16 residues in the CDR3.

The V and J genes are TRBV7-2 and TRBJ2-1; D might be TRBD2 (5 bases). Trimming removed 1 base at V and 4 bases at J, with 14 bases between. The CDR3 covers 16 residues. CDR1 is SGHTA and CDR2 is FQGNSA in the germline V gene. CDR3 amino acids: CASSLVPGGGYNEQFF. DNA for the CDR3: TGTGCCAGCAGCTTAGTTCCAGGTGGAGGTTACAATGAGCAGTTCTTC.

This chain links TRBV7-2 with TRBJ1-1; D perhaps matches TRBD1 (5 bases). V was trimmed by 3 bases and J by 4 bases, leaving 15 bases between them. The germline gives CDR1 SGHTA, CDR2 FQGNSA. The CDR3 is 15 residues long. CDR3 amino acids: CASSFIGGLSTEAFF. CDR3 bases: TGTGCCAGCAGCTTTATTGGGGGTTTGTCCACTGAAGCTTTCTTT.

The rearrangement uses TRBV30 and TRBJ2-2, with 8 bases lining up with TRBD2. This CDR3 contains 13 residues. The V and J ends lost 7 bases and 5 bases, in that order; junction bases with no gene match: 6. Germline loops: CDR1 GTSNPN, CDR2 SVGIG (reference sequence). The CDR3 DNA is TGTGCCTTTGAGGCGGGGGGTACCGGGGAGCTGTTTTTT. Translated, it gives CAFEAGGTGELFF. Variable domain in full (rest from reference TRBV30 and TRBJ2-2): SQTIHQWPATLVQPVGSPLSLECTVEGTSNPNLYWYRQAAGRGLQLLFYSVGIGQISSEVPQNLSASRPQDRQFILSSKKLLLSDSGFYLCAFEAGGTGELFFGEGSRLTVL.

V usage is TRBV6-6 and J usage is TRBJ2-2; possibly TRBD1 for D (5 bases). Trimming shortened V by 0 bases and J by 1 base, and 6 bases separated the two germline ends. Germline lookup yields CDR1 MNHNY and CDR2 SVGAGI (reference sequence). The CDR3 consists of 15 residues. CDR3 DNA: TGTGCCAGCAGTTACTCCAGGGAGAACACCGGGGAGCTGTTTTTT. This sequence encodes CASSYSRENTGELFF.

The gene calls are TRBV19 and TRBJ2-3, with 7 bases fitting TRBD2. The CDR3 runs 15 residues. With V trimmed by 3 bases and J by 1 base, 4 bases remained unmatched. Germline-derived CDR1 and CDR2 are LNHDA and SQIVND (reference sequence). The CDR3 sequence: CASSIGLAGTDTQYF. The CDR3 DNA sequence: TGTGCCAGTAGTATCGGGCTAGCGGGCACAGATACGCAGTATTTT.

V usage is TRBV2 and J usage is TRBJ2-7; D gene ambiguous. Trimming took off 7 bases at V and 1 base at J, with 14 bases between the two ends. CDR3 length: 14 amino acids. CDR1 and CDR2 (germline): SNHLY, FYNNEI. CDR3 DNA sequence: TGTGCCAGCACTAGTGATGGCAGTTCCTACGAGCAGTACTTC. Translated: CASTSDGSSYEQYF.

This chain links TRBV9 with TRBJ1-2; perhaps TRBD1 as D (5 bases). V shed 0 bases and J shed 6 bases, with 12 bases lying between them. CDR1 is SGDLS, CDR2 YYNGEE, per germline. The length of the CDR3 is 14 residues. The CDR3 loop is CASSVGPRGDGYTF. CDR3 nucleotide sequence: TGTGCCAGCAGCGTAGGGCCCCGAGGGGATGGCTACACCTTC.

Comment on this clone: The junction differs from germline at one of its ends, possibly a read error. V and J are TRBV2 and TRBJ1-5; D might be TRBD1 (6 bases). Looked up from germline, CDR1 is SNHLY and CDR2 is FYNNEI. The CDR3 spans 15 residues. CDR3: CASRNLGGSNQPQHF. CDR3 bases: TGTGCCAGCAGAAATTTAGGGGGAAGCAACCAGCCCCAGCATTTT.

The chain is built from TRBV5-6 and TRBJ1-6; TRBD1 aligns across 8 bases. The CDR3 runs to 17 residues. Per the germline V gene, CDR1 is SGHDT and CDR2 is YYEEEE. V shed 0 bases, J shed 7 bases, and the junction held 9 bases outside the gene matches. The chain's CDR3 is CASSLEVYDRGNSPLHF. The CDR3 DNA reads as TGTGCCAGCAGCTTGGAGGTATACGACAGGGGAAATTCACCCCTCCACTTT.

A single count supports this clone. Relative to the germline gene, one junction end is altered; a read error may explain this. The chain recombines TRBV7-7 with TRBJ2-3, with TRBD2 identical over 9 bases. Looked up from germline, CDR1 is SSHAT and CDR2 is FNYEAQ (reference sequence). The CDR3 spans 15 residues. The CDR3 DNA follows: TGTGCTAGCAGCCCTACTAGCGGGAGCACAGATACGCAGTATTTT. It is translated as CASSPTSGSTDTQYF.

V and J are TRBV5-6 and TRBJ1-1; D not certain. CDR1 and CDR2 (germline): SGHDT, YYEEEE. This CDR3 spans 15 amino acids. V dropped 1 base and J dropped 1 base, with 11 bases sitting between them. Here the CDR3 DNA reads TGTGCCAGCAGCTTGCCGGCAAGGCCGAACACTGAAGCTTTCTTT. Translating it yields CASSLPARPNTEAFF. The variable domain in full, with the rest retrieved from reference TRBV5-6 and TRBJ1-1, is DAGVTQSPTHLIKTRGQQVTLRCSPKSGHDTVSWYQQALGQGPQFIFQYYEEEERQRGNFPDRFSGHQFPNYSSELNVNALLLGDSALYLCASSLPARPNTEAFFGQGTRLTVV.

This clone was detected once. V is TRBV6-5 and J is TRBJ2-7; 10 bases agree with TRBD1. The CDR3 has 15 amino acids. V shed 5 bases and J 2 bases; nucleotides not matched to a gene: 6. Germline CDR1 and CDR2: MNHEY and SVGAGI. The CDR3 nucleotides read TGTGCCAGCAGTCCAACCGGGACAGGGGCCTACGAGCAGTACTTC. Translation: CASSPTGTGAYEQYF.

This chain connects TRBV4-2 to TRBJ1-2; no clear D. Germline V gene sequence: CDR1 LGHNA, CDR2 YNFKEQ. The CDR3 is 15 amino acids. Trimming took off 0 bases at V and 10 bases at J, with 18 bases between the two ends. CDR3 residues: CASSQDRWEPGYYTF. CDR3 DNA sequence: TGTGCCAGCAGCCAAGATCGTTGGGAACCGGGTTACTACACCTTC.

The chain combines TRBV9 with TRBJ2-3, with D possibly being TRBD1 or TRBD2 (5 bases each). This CDR3 has 16 amino acids. Germline assignment: CDR1 SGDLS and CDR2 YYNGEE. The ends were cut back, 4 bases at V and 2 bases at J, with 17 bases in the middle. The CDR3 here is CASSPRDGITTDTQYF. The CDR3 DNA follows: TGTGCCAGCAGCCCTCGGGACGGAATAACCACAGATACGCAGTATTTT.

CDR3 DNA: TGTGCCAGCAGCCCGGGGGGGGCCTGGGAGACCCAGTACTTC. It is translated as CASSPGGAWETQYF. This chain links TRBV7-9 with TRBJ2-5; 8 nucleotides match TRBD2. Germline V gene lookup returns CDR1 SEHNR and CDR2 FQNEAQ (reference sequence). This CDR3 region has 14 residues. The junction had 7 bases not matched to a gene; V was cut back by 5 bases and J by 5 bases. The complete variable domain, with remaining parts taken from reference TRBV7-9 and TRBJ2-5, reads DTGVSQNPRHKITKRGQNVTFRCDPISEHNRLYWYRQTLGQGPEFLTYFQNEAQLEKSRLLSDRFSAERPKGSFSTLEIQRTEQGDSAMYLCASSPGGAWETQYFGPGTRLLVL.

The genes are TRBV7-3 and TRBJ2-1; no definite D call. The CDR3 extends over 12 amino acids. V shed 0 bases and J shed 8 bases, with 5 bases lying between them. The germline V gene encodes CDR1 SGHTA and CDR2 FQGTGA. The CDR3 sequence is CASSLTGDEQFF. The DNA of the CDR3 is TGTGCCAGCAGCTTAACTGGGGATGAGCAGTTCTTC.